The sequence of this T cell receptor (beta chain) was determined in a study of molecular identifiers for immune sequencing clone quantification. This clonotype was counted between two and nine times. Its antigen is still unknown. The CDR3 is made up of 16 amino acids. V shed 5 bases and J shed 6 bases, with 21 bases lying between them. Germline loops: CDR1 PRHDT, CDR2 FYEKMQ (reference sequence). Via MiXCR, TCRdb re-called the PCR reads, giving one row per CDR3 protein. Of just over 40,000 distinct CDR3 sequences listed, around 20% are singletons. The study, taken as a whole, reports: Over 98% of effector molecules, but under 1% in naive cells, were held by clones with more than 20 RNA copies. Identical TCR molecules can share a barcode, and this sharing could underestimate highly expanded clone sizes.

The sample consisted of naive CD8+ T cells from blood, with Jurkat cell RNA spiked in. Subset denoted: FACS-sorted CD8+CD4-CCR7+CD45RA+ naive T cells. This receptor was obtained from a human donor in good health. Some libraries in this study had Jurkat cell RNA spiked in. The chain carries TRBV13 and TRBJ2-3; D not certain. The CDR3, as DNA: TGTGCCAGCAGCCCCACCCCCCCCGGGCCCGGGGATACGCAGTATTTT. Its protein product is CASSPTPPGPGDTQYF.